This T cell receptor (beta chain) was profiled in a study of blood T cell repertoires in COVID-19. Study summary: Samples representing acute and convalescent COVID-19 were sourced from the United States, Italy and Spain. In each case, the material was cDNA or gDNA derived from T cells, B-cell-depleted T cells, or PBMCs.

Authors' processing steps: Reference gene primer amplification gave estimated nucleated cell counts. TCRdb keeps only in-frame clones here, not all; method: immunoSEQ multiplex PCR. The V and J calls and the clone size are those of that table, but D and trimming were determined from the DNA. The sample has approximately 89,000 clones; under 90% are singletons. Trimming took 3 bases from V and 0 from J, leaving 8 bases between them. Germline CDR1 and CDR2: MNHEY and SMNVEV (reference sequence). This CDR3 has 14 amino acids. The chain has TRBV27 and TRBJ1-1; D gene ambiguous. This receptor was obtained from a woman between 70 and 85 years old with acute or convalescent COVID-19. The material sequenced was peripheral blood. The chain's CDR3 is CASSLAGMNTEAFF. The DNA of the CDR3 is TGTGCCAGCAGTTTGGCGGGAATGAACACTGAAGCTTTCTTT.